This record concerns one TCR beta chain sequence. The sample comes from a study of technical replicates of blood from several donors. TCRdb's table, derived via immunoSEQ multiplex PCR, lists solely in-frame clones and lacks some. The table shows more than 65,000 clones, with 85% to 95% occurring only once. Germline V gene lookup returns CDR1 SGDLS and CDR2 YYNGEE. CDR3 size: 15 residues. The germline V and J ends were trimmed by 4 bases and 0 bases, with 12 bases remaining between them. J is TRBJ2-3 and V is TRBV9; D is perhaps TRBD2 (6 bases). The receptor comes from a human donor in good health. Sequenced sample: T cells isolated from PBMCs. The CDR3 region is CASSSAGTSTDTQYF. In DNA, the CDR3 is TGTGCCAGCAGCTCAGCAGGGACTAGCACAGATACGCAGTATTTT.